A single sample gave rise to the 26 T cell receptor beta chains below, sequenced in a study of vaccination effects on CD4 cells after COVID-19. Peptide-pool stimulation followed by sequencing identified expanded antigen-specific CD4+ clonotypes in the ViraFEST assay. CD4+ T cell isolation took place after nine to eleven days of culture. Vaccine administered to participants consisted of two doses of either BNT162b2 or mRNA-1273. The antigens for these receptors are not known. Measured with immunoSEQ multiplex PCR; TCRdb has only the in-frame clones, and not every one. This sample has roughly 55,000 clones, with about 73% found just once. The sequenced sample was CD4+ T cells from PBMCs cultured with HCoV-OC43 spike peptides, obtained after COVID-19 vaccination. Described subset: HCoV-OC43 spike overlapping peptide pool stimulation. These TCRs come from a human donor who received a COVID-19 vaccine.

By sample fraction, this clone is medium-sized. The chain carries TRBV6-5 and TRBJ1-2; weak D call: TRBD1 (6 bases). CDR3 length equals 15 residues. The germline V gene has CDR1 MNHEY and CDR2 SVGAGI. V gave up 6 bases and J gave up 8 bases, with 22 bases separating them. CDR3 nucleotide sequence: TGTGCCAGCAGCCCATCCACAGGGAAGGGCGGCGGCTACACCTTC. The encoded protein is CASSPSTGKGGGYTF.

The rearrangement joins TRBV9 to TRBJ1-2; TRBD1 matches at 7 bases. J gave up 8 bases and V 0 bases, and 7 bases lay outside the gene matches. Germline values: CDR1 SGDLS, CDR2 YYNGEE. This CDR3 contains 14 residues. The CDR3 loop reads CASSVVGQAGGYTF. Here the CDR3 DNA reads TGTGCCAGCAGCGTAGTAGGACAGGCGGGCGGCTACACCTTC.

The genes are TRBV6-6 and TRBJ2-2; no reliable D call. CDR3 length: 14 residues. Trimming cost V 8 bases and J 1 base, with 11 bases left between them. Germline V CDR1 and CDR2: MNHNY, SVGAGI (reference sequence). The CDR3, as DNA: TGTGCCAGCGTAGTCGGCGGGAACACCGGGGAGCTGTTTTTT. This sequence encodes CASVVGGNTGELFF.

The chain joins TRBV5-5 to TRBJ2-7; 9 bases agree with TRBD1. The CDR3 extends over 15 amino acids. CDR1 is SGHKS and CDR2 is YYEKEE in the germline V gene (reference sequence). V trimming: 1 base; J trimming: 10 bases; junction bases outside the gene matches: 12. CDR3 residues: CASSLTSRDRASQYV. The CDR3 bases are TGTGCCAGCAGCTTGACCTCGCGGGACAGGGCCTCCCAGTACGTC.

V and J are TRBV5-1 and TRBJ1-1; 10 bases fit TRBD1. Losses at the gene ends were 5 bases for V and 11 bases for J; bases not matched to a gene: 12. The CDR3 spans 14 residues. CDR1 is SGHRS, CDR2 YFSETQ, per germline. The CDR3 DNA follows: TGCGCCAGCAGGGAAACCGGGACAGGGGCCACGGCTTTCTTT. Its translation: CASRETGTGATAFF.

This clone was picked up a small number of times. This chain joins TRBV7-6 and TRBJ2-2; TRBD1 matches 9 bases. V shed 2 bases, J shed 4 bases, and the junction held 5 bases outside the gene matches. CDR3 length: 16 amino acids. CDR1 and CDR2 from the germline V gene are SGHVS and FNYEAQ. The CDR3 region is CASSLTGGELTGELFF. The CDR3 nucleotides are TGTGCCAGCAGCTTAACAGGGGGCGAACTCACCGGGGAGCTGTTTTTT.

The rearrangement joins TRBV30 to TRBJ2-5; TRBD2 agrees at 11 bases. CDR1 and CDR2 (germline): GTSNPN, SVGIG (reference sequence). The V and J ends lost 3 bases and 6 bases, in that order; junction bases with no gene match: 6. This CDR3 is 14 amino acids long. The DNA for the CDR3 is TGTGCCTGGAGCCTTAGCGGGGGGGCGAAGACCCAGTACTTC. This gives the protein CAWSLSGGAKTQYF.

The V call is TRBV6-5, the J call TRBJ1-1; possibly TRBD1 for D (5 bases). V dropped 2 bases and J dropped 11 bases, with 18 bases sitting between them. This CDR3 comprises 14 residues. Germline CDR1 is MNHEY and CDR2 is SVGAGI. The DNA for the CDR3 is TGTGCCAGCAGTTACATGGGCAGGGCGTTCTCGGCTTTCTTT. Amino acids: CASSYMGRAFSAFF.

This sequence joins TRBV3-1 (or the pseudogene TRBV3-2) and TRBJ1-1; D possibly corresponds to TRBD1 (6 bases). CDR1 and CDR2 from the germline V gene are LGHDT and YNNKEL (reference sequence). V lost 3 bases, J lost 4 bases, and 12 bases lay in between. The CDR3 length is 14 residues. In DNA form, the CDR3 reads TGTGCCAGCAGCCAGGCAGAACAGGGCACTGAAGCTTTCTTT. This codes for CASSQAEQGTEAFF.

By share of the sample, this clone is medium-sized. The genes are TRBV28 and TRBJ1-1; D possibly corresponds to TRBD1 (6 bases). V was clipped by 4 bases and J by 1 base, with 10 bases between them. The CDR3 contains 14 residues. The germline V gene has CDR1 MDHEN and CDR2 SYDVKM. The CDR3 loop is CASSSGHPNTEAFF. In nucleotides, the CDR3 is TGTGCCAGCAGTTCGGGACACCCGAACACTGAAGCTTTCTTT.

This chain joins TRBV3-1 (or the pseudogene TRBV3-2) and TRBJ1-1, with D possibly being TRBD1 (5 bases). CDR1 LGHDT and CDR2 YNNKEL come from the germline V gene (reference sequence). The CDR3 extends over 13 amino acids. Trimming cost V 2 bases and J 11 bases, with 15 bases left between them. Written as DNA, the CDR3 is TGTGCCAGCAGCCAATATAGGACAAATGGGGCTTTCTTT. This gives the protein CASSQYRTNGAFF.

The chain combines TRBV24-1 with TRBJ2-1, with TRBD1 matching 7 bases. J gave up 4 bases and V 3 bases, and 8 bases lay outside the gene matches. The germline V gene encodes CDR1 KGHDR and CDR2 SFDVKD. This CDR3 has 16 amino acids. The CDR3 loop reads CATSDLLGDSYNEQFF. CDR3 nucleotide sequence: TGTGCCACCAGTGATCTCCTGGGGGACAGTTACAATGAGCAGTTCTTC.

The rearrangement uses TRBV7-2 and TRBJ1-2, with D perhaps TRBD1 (6 bases). The CDR3 has 15 residues. With 2 bases removed from V and 7 bases from J, the gap between germline ends came to 17 bases. CDR1 SGHTA and CDR2 FQGNSA come from the germline V gene. The CDR3 bases are TGTGCCAGCAGCTTATTAACAGGGCGCGGAAGTGGCTACACCTTC. Encoded protein: CASSLLTGRGSGYTF.

The V and J genes are TRBV6-1 and TRBJ2-3; 7 bases are a match to TRBD2. The germline V gene has CDR1 MNHNS and CDR2 SASEGT. This CDR3 contains 12 residues. Trimming at V came to 2 bases and at J to 11 bases, leaving 4 bases not matched to a gene. The CDR3 loop is CASSESGGLQYF. In nucleotides, the CDR3 is TGTGCCAGCAGTGAATCGGGGGGACTGCAGTATTTT.

V usage is TRBV5-4 and J usage is TRBJ2-1; 10 bases line up with TRBD2. The ends lost 4 bases at V and 7 bases at J; junction bases unmatched: 11. Germline V gene sequence: CDR1 SGHNT, CDR2 YYREEE (reference sequence). The CDR3 length is 16 residues. CDR3 sequence (DNA): TGTGCCAGCAGCAAGAGACGGACTAGCGGCTTTAATGAGCAGTTCTTC. This sequence encodes CASSKRRTSGFNEQFF.

V and J are TRBV6-5 and TRBJ2-1; 9 bases fit TRBD1. The CDR3 extends over 15 amino acids. With 6 bases clipped from V and 7 bases from J, the junction kept 10 bases outside the gene matches. Germline V lookup: CDR1 MNHEY, CDR2 SVGAGI. Here the CDR3 DNA reads TGTGCCAGCAGGGCCGGGACAGGGCTTTATAATGAGCAGTTCTTC. This codes for CASRAGTGLYNEQFF.

In this sample, this clone turned up once. The rearrangement links TRBV6-1 to TRBJ1-3; 7 bases match TRBD1. V was pared by 3 bases and J by 4 bases, with 3 bases of the junction left unmatched. The CDR3 runs to 14 residues. In germline, CDR1 is MNHNS, CDR2 SASEGT. The CDR3 is CASSDQGGGNTIYF. CDR3 coding DNA: TGTGCCAGCAGTGATCAGGGGGGCGGAAACACCATATATTTT.

The chain employs TRBV29-1 and TRBJ2-6; 10 nucleotides line up with TRBD1. From germline, CDR1 is SQVTM and CDR2 ANQGSEA. The CDR3 is 15 amino acids. Losses at the gene ends were 4 bases for V and 2 bases for J; bases not matched to a gene: 2. CDR3 sequence reads: CSVGTGGAGANVLTF. CDR3 nucleotides: TGCAGCGTTGGGACAGGGGGGGCTGGGGCCAACGTCCTGACTTTC.

This clone was recorded only once. This rearrangement joins TRBV5-6 to TRBJ1-4, with D perhaps TRBD1 (5 bases). Germline V gives CDR1 SGHDT, CDR2 YYEEEE. This CDR3 contains 13 residues. Deletions cut 1 base from V and 8 bases from J, with 9 bases between. CDR3 residues: CASSLQDNEKLFF. In DNA, the CDR3 is TGTGCCAGCAGCTTGCAGGACAACGAAAAACTGTTTTTT. Supplemented by reference TRBV5-6 and TRBJ1-4, the full variable domain reads DAGVTQSPTHLIKTRGQQVTLRCSPKSGHDTVSWYQQALGQGPQFIFQYYEEEERQRGNFPDRFSGHQFPNYSSELNVNALLLGDSALYLCASSLQDNEKLFFGSGTQLSVL.

This sequence joins TRBV2 and TRBJ2-3, with 10 bases lining up with TRBD2. Looked up from germline, CDR1 is SNHLY and CDR2 is FYNNEI. With 3 bases clipped from V and 3 bases from J, the junction kept 9 bases outside the gene matches. The CDR3 covers 17 residues. Written as DNA, the CDR3 is TGTGCCAGCAGTGACTTGGTAGCGGGGGGTGTTACAGATACGCAGTATTTT. It specifies CASSDLVAGGVTDTQYF.

The table lists this clone with a few counts. CDR3 residues: CASSPDSGLDEQFF. CDR3 coding DNA: TGTGCCAGCTCACCAGACTCAGGGTTGGATGAGCAGTTCTTC. The rearrangement uses TRBV18 and TRBJ2-1; the D gene is possibly TRBD1 (5 bases). Trimming cost V 2 bases and J 8 bases, with 13 bases left between them. This CDR3 region has 14 residues. Germline assignment: CDR1 KGHSH and CDR2 LQKENI.

The chain couples TRBV24-1 to TRBJ2-7; TRBD1 agrees at 7 bases. J lost 1 base, V lost 9 bases, and 8 bases had no gene match. Per the germline V gene, CDR1 is KGHDR and CDR2 is SFDVKD. CDR3 size: 14 residues. CDR3 DNA: TGTGCCACCGGACAGGAAAGGGTTTCCTACGAGCAGTACGTC. Residues: CATGQERVSYEQYV.

This clone is a singleton in its sample. For the CDR3, the DNA is TGTGCCAGCTCACCAATGGGACAGTACAATGAGCAGTTCTTC. Its translation: CASSPMGQYNEQFF. The chain uses TRBV18 and TRBJ2-1; 7 nucleotides line up with TRBD1. Germline V gene lookup returns CDR1 KGHSH and CDR2 LQKENI. The CDR3 sequence is 14 residues long. Trimming at V came to 2 bases and at J to 4 bases, leaving 2 bases not matched to a gene.

The chain combines TRBV18 with TRBJ2-5; D is uncertain. Trimming took off 8 bases at V and 1 base at J, with 5 bases between the two ends. The CDR3 is 11 residues long. Germline CDR1 reads KGHSH; CDR2 reads LQKENI. The CDR3 loop reads CASGLQETQYF. Here the CDR3 DNA reads TGTGCCAGCGGGCTCCAAGAGACCCAGTACTTC.

In its sample, this clone was seen a few times. The genes are TRBV10-3 and TRBJ1-5; D unresolved. This CDR3 contains 12 residues. Per germline, CDR1 ENHRY and CDR2 SYGVKD. Trimming pared 8 bases from V and 3 bases from J, leaving 8 bases between. The CDR3 DNA reads TGTGCCATCGGCACAAACAATCAGCCCCAGCATTTT. It is translated as CAIGTNNQPQHF.

The chain couples TRBV27 to TRBJ1-4; D remains unclear. This CDR3 is 15 amino acids long. Looked up from germline, CDR1 is MNHEY and CDR2 is SMNVEV (reference sequence). V was trimmed by 5 bases and J by 0 bases, leaving 10 bases between them. CDR3 sequence reads: CASSPLGATNEKLFF. Written as DNA, the CDR3 is TGTGCCAGCAGTCCCTTAGGAGCAACTAATGAAAAACTGTTTTTT.